Below are 9 T cell receptor beta chains sequenced from a single sample in a study of T cell responses to AZD1222 COVID-19 vaccine. The table came from immunoSEQ multiplex PCR; TCRdb's copy has only in-frame clones and leaves some out. The sample holds roughly 150,000 clones, roughly nine tenths seen once. The source was peripheral blood, collected 28 days after the second AZD1222 dose. The receptors derive from an adult who received the AZD1222 COVID-19 vaccine.

V and J are TRBV6-5 and TRBJ2-3, with a weak D call TRBD1 (6 bases). The V end lost 5 bases, the J end lost 2 bases, and 11 bases lay between the germline ends. Germline-derived CDR1 and CDR2 are MNHEY and SVGAGI. This CDR3 region has 14 residues. The DNA for the CDR3 is TGTGCCAGCAGTCGGGACATTCTCACAGATACGCAGTATTTT. Its protein product is CASSRDILTDTQYF.

The genes are TRBV6-5 and TRBJ2-1; a possible D gene is TRBD2 (6 bases). The V gene's germline CDR1 is MNHEY and CDR2 SVGAGI. This CDR3 is 14 amino acids long. The ends were cut back, 5 bases at V and 2 bases at J, with 10 bases in the middle. This CDR3 reads CASSSGPAYNEQFF. CDR3 bases: TGTGCCAGCAGTAGCGGGCCCGCCTACAATGAGCAGTTCTTC.

The chain couples TRBV5-1 to TRBJ2-7, with D possibly TRBD1 on 6 matching bases. The CDR3 has 11 amino acids. CDR1 and CDR2 from the germline V gene are SGHRS and YFSETQ. V was clipped by 3 bases and J by 7 bases, with 8 bases between them. CDR3 region: CASSWGTEQYF. CDR3 coding DNA: TGCGCCAGCAGCTGGGGGACAGAGCAGTACTTC.

This clone was recorded once. V gene TRBV6-6 combines with J gene TRBJ1-5, with 10 bases aligning to TRBD1. Germline V gene sequence: CDR1 MNHNY, CDR2 SVGAGI (reference sequence). J gave up 8 bases and V 6 bases, and 13 bases lay outside the gene matches. CDR3 size: 16 residues. Here the CDR3 reads CASRPFEGTGDKPQHF. The CDR3 coding sequence is TGTGCCAGCAGACCTTTTGAGGGGACAGGGGATAAGCCCCAGCATTTT.

The V gene is TRBV19, the J gene TRBJ1-6; 8 bases align to TRBD1. The trim removed 3 bases at V and 6 bases at J, leaving 10 bases unmatched. CDR1 and CDR2 (germline): LNHDA, SQIVND (reference sequence). CDR3 length: 17 residues. CDR3 region: CASSINRTGRRNSPLHF. In nucleotides, the CDR3 is TGTGCCAGTAGTATTAATAGGACAGGGCGGCGTAATTCACCCCTCCACTTT.

The J gene is TRBJ1-1, the V gene TRBV7-2; 9 bases match TRBD1. In germline, CDR1 is SGHTA, CDR2 FQGNSA. V dropped 5 bases and J dropped 7; count of bases not matched to a gene: 11. There are 15 residues in the CDR3. This CDR3 reads CASSRQNRGQGEAFF. The CDR3 DNA reads as TGTGCCAGCAGCCGCCAAAACCGGGGACAGGGTGAAGCTTTCTTT.

The rearrangement links TRBV11-3 to TRBJ2-3; D unclear. CDR1 is SGHNT, CDR2 YENEEA, per germline. V was shortened by 4 bases and J by 6 bases, with 14 bases between the two germline ends. The length of the CDR3 is 14 residues. CDR3 sequence reads: CASSSDLLEDTQYF. The CDR3 DNA is TGTGCCAGCAGCTCCGACCTACTGGAGGATACGCAGTATTTT.

The chain has TRBV14 and TRBJ2-1; D uncertain. V lost 0 bases, J lost 4 bases, and 1 base lay in between. Germline V gene data show CDR1 as SGHDN and CDR2 as FVKESK. The CDR3 contains 12 residues. This CDR3 is CASSQEYNEQFF. Written as DNA, the CDR3 is TGTGCCAGCAGCCAAGAATACAATGAGCAGTTCTTC.

The rearrangement joins TRBV29-1 to TRBJ2-3; the D is unclear. The CDR3 length is 12 residues. V was pared by 3 bases and J by 2 bases, with 6 bases between. Germline CDR1 SQVTM, CDR2 ANQGSEA. CDR3 protein: CSVDPTTDTQYF. DNA for the CDR3: TGCAGCGTTGATCCAACCACAGATACGCAGTATTTT.